This T cell receptor beta chain was sequenced during a study of beta chain features in type 1 diabetes. Expressed TCRB transcripts were sequenced because the entire RNA isolate underwent reverse transcription. The average output of naive, central memory and regulatory T cell samples was millions of reads. Clones were read by immunoSEQ multiplex PCR, and TCRdb kept only the in-frame ones, dropping some. The data contain 600,000 or so clones, roughly an eighth of them singletons. Looked up from germline, CDR1 is SGHVS and CDR2 is FQNEAQ. Trimming cost V 6 bases and J 5 bases; bases outside gene matches: 8. CDR3 length equals 15 residues. Overall study results and limits: For type 1 diabetes patients, VDJ junctions showed fewer insertions and more deletions. Within the patient group, naive, central memory and Treg TCRB repertoires appeared more similar to each other than within healthy donors. The study found moderately but significantly shorter TCRB CDR3s in all four CD4+ subsets of Type 1 diabetes patients.

Each of the CD4+ naive, central memory, regulatory and stem cell-like memory populations was sorted via CD45RO/CCR7/CD25/CD127/CD95/CD27. In its sample, this clone was seen a few times. Antigen unknown. The TCR sequence derives from a man younger than 45 with type 1 diabetes. The rearrangement joins TRBV7-8 to TRBJ2-5; 11 positions match TRBD2. Sequenced sample: naive CD4+ T cells from blood. CDR3 sequence (DNA): TGTGCCAGCAGTGGGCTAGCGGGGGGAGCTGAGACCCAGTACTTC. Its translation: CASSGLAGGAETQYF.